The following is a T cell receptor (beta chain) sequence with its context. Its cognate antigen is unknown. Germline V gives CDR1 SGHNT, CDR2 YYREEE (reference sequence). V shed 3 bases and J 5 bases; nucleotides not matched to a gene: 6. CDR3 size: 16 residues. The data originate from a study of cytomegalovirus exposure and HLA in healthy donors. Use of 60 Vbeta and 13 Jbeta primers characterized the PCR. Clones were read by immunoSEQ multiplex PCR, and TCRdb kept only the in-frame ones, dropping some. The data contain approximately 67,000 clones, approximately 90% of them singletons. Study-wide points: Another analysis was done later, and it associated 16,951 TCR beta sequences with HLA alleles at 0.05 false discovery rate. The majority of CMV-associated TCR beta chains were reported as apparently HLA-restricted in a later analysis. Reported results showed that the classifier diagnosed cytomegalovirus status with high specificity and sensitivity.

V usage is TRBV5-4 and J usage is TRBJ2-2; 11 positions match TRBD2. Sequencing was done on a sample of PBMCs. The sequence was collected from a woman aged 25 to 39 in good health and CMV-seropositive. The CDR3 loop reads CASSWGLAESTGELFF. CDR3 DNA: TGTGCCAGCAGCTGGGGACTAGCGGAGAGTACCGGGGAGCTGTTTTTT. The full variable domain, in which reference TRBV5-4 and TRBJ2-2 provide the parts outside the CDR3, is ETGVTQSPTHLIKTRGQQVTLRCSSQSGHNTVSWYQQALGQGPQFIFQYYREEENGRGNFPPRFSGLQFPNYSSELNVNALELDDSALYLCASSWGLAESTGELFFGEGSRLTVL.